Following are 9 T cell receptor beta chains from one sample sequenced in a study of blood T cell repertoires in COVID-19. The repertoire was sequenced with immunoSEQ multiplex PCR; TCRdb's copy has only in-frame clones and lacks some. The repertoire holds about 140,000 clones, with around nine tenths as singletons. Source material: peripheral blood. All receptors derive from a man aged 45-65 years with active or convalescent COVID-19.

CDR3 amino acids: CASSFPRLAPYEQYF. CDR3 in DNA: TGTGCCAGCAGCTTCCCCCGACTAGCCCCCTACGAGCAGTACTTC. The rearrangement uses TRBV7-8 and TRBJ2-7, with 7 nucleotides matching TRBD2. Germline-derived CDR1 and CDR2 are SGHVS and FQNEAQ. CDR3 length: 15 amino acids. V dropped 3 bases and J dropped 2; count of bases not matched to a gene: 7.

The chain employs TRBV25-1 and TRBJ1-1; D not certain. Looked up from germline, CDR1 is MGHDK and CDR2 is SYGVNS. The CDR3 is 15 residues long. With 2 bases removed from V and 3 bases from J, the gap between germline ends came to 13 bases. CDR3 residues: CASSEPQSTYTEAFF. DNA for the CDR3: TGTGCCAGCAGTGAACCCCAGTCCACGTACACTGAAGCTTTCTTT.

J is TRBJ1-6 and V is TRBV19, with D unresolved. The CDR3 extends over 16 amino acids. CDR1 and CDR2 from the germline V gene are LNHDA and SQIVND (reference sequence). The V and J ends lost 3 bases and 7 bases respectively, with 16 bases between them. The CDR3 spells CASSMGRGQLNSPLHF. CDR3 bases: TGTGCCAGTAGTATGGGTCGAGGGCAGCTGAATTCACCCCTCCACTTT.

This chain uses TRBV25-1 with TRBJ2-1, with D tentatively TRBD2 (5 bases). CDR1 is MGHDK, CDR2 SYGVNS, per germline. The CDR3 runs to 13 residues. V gave up 3 bases and J gave up 3 bases, with 6 bases separating them. The CDR3 region is CASSESGYNEQFF. In nucleotides, the CDR3 is TGTGCCAGCAGTGAGAGCGGCTACAATGAGCAGTTCTTC.

This clone showed up just a few times. This chain joins TRBV27 and TRBJ1-3; no definite D call. The CDR3 is 14 amino acids. The V end was cut by 3 bases, the J end by 0 bases, with 6 bases between. Germline CDR1 is MNHEY and CDR2 is SMNVEV (reference sequence). In DNA, the CDR3 is TGTGCCAGCAGTTTTGAAGCCTCTGGAAACACCATATATTTT. Residues: CASSFEASGNTIYF.

This chain connects TRBV19 to TRBJ1-4; D call uncertain. The V and J ends lost 1 base and 0 bases respectively, with 6 bases between them. Germline V gives CDR1 LNHDA, CDR2 SQIVND (reference sequence). The CDR3 sequence is 15 residues long. CDR3 sequence (DNA): TGTGCCAGTAGTATAGGGCAAACAACTAATGAAAAACTGTTTTTT. This gives the protein CASSIGQTTNEKLFF.

Here the CDR3 DNA reads TGCGCCAGCATCTCAGGGGGACAGAGCCGAGGGGCGCAGTATTTT. It encodes CASISGGQSRGAQYF. The gene calls are TRBV5-1 and TRBJ2-3; TRBD1 matches at 7 bases. The CDR3 consists of 15 residues. V was pared by 6 bases and J by 10 bases, with 17 bases of the junction left unmatched. CDR1 is SGHRS and CDR2 is YFSETQ in the germline V gene.

The chain is built from TRBV28 and TRBJ2-1; 9 nucleotides line up with TRBD2. Germline CDR1 is MDHEN and CDR2 is SYDVKM. The CDR3 is 15 amino acids. V was clipped by 4 bases and J by 2 bases; unmatched bases: 3. This CDR3 is CASSYSGRPYNEQFF. The CDR3 region has the DNA TGTGCCAGCAGTTATAGCGGGAGACCCTACAATGAGCAGTTCTTC.

The gene calls are TRBV2 and TRBJ1-3; no reliable D call. Germline CDR1 and CDR2: SNHLY and FYNNEI. The CDR3 runs to 14 residues. The V end lost 6 bases, the J end lost 4 bases, and 13 bases lay between the germline ends. This chain's CDR3 is CASSQSTSGNTIYF. The CDR3 DNA reads as TGTGCCAGCAGCCAGTCCACCTCAGGAAACACCATATATTTT. The full variable domain, its missing parts supplied by reference TRBV2 and TRBJ1-3, is EPEVTQTPSHQVTQMGQEVILRCVPISNHLYFYWYRQILGQKVEFLVSFYNNEISEKSEIFDDQFSVERPDGSNFTLKIRSTKLEDSAMYFCASSQSTSGNTIYFGEGSWLTVV.